What follows describes a single T cell receptor beta chain. The antigen is not known. These data come from a study of T cells in Graves' hyperthyroidism and ophthalmopathy. Findings and limits, study-wide: From stable hyperthyroidism, ophthalmopathy was set apart by a 13 V-J model. Appearing also in blood were most of the thyroid clonotypes expanded above 0.001.

Trimming removed 3 bases at V and 3 bases at J, with 11 bases between. Germline CDR1 is ENHRY and CDR2 is SYGVKD. CDR3 length equals 14 residues. From RNA transcripts, TCR beta CDR3 regions were amplified. With the HTBI primer set, the TCR CDR3 went through a first round of RT-PCR. Each CDR3 protein gets one entry after TCRdb re-called the multiplex PCR reads with MiXCR. The profile shows 650,000 to 800,000 distinct CDR3 sequences, 45% of them singletons. The sample consisted of peripheral blood or thyroid tissue (not recorded which). This clonotype was sampled from an adult man with Graves' disease, either hyperthyroidism or ophthalmopathy (not recorded which). This chain connects TRBV10-3 to TRBJ1-1, with a possible D match to TRBD1 (5 bases). The CDR3 is CAISDPRVYTEAFF. The CDR3 DNA sequence: TGTGCCATCAGTGACCCCAGGGTTTACACTGAAGCTTTCTTT.